This record covers a single TCR beta chain. This sample is drawn from a study of blood T cells in healthy people across ages. Germline V gene data show CDR1 as LNHNV and CDR2 as YYDKDF (reference sequence). This CDR3 region has 17 residues. The V end was cut by 1 base, the J end by 5 bases, with 20 bases between. A J-beta primer mix and a sample-barcoded 5' primer were used in a second PCR of roughly 6 to 11 cycles. One entry per CDR3 protein, called by TCRdb with MiXCR from the 5' RACE reads. The table has just under 550,000 distinct CDR3 sequences, 24% seen once. The same sample was also studied in work on T cells of mothers and their children. This second study says: Input to cDNA synthesis comprised all extracted RNA, at a ratio of around 1.6 ug per 15 ul. There were no persistent microchimeric T cell clones detected.

The chain links TRBV15 to TRBJ2-5; no clear D gene. This TCR came from a boy aged 5-17 years in good health. Sequencing was done on a sample of blood. The CDR3 sequence is CATSRGNLGMSSETQYF. CDR3 nucleotides: TGTGCCACCAGCAGAGGAAACCTAGGTATGAGTTCCGAGACCCAGTACTTC.